The clone carrying this TCR beta chain showed up many times. J lost 5 bases, V lost 5 bases, and 7 bases had no gene match. The CDR3 runs to 15 residues. Germline V gene lookup returns CDR1 MNHEY and CDR2 SMNVEV (reference sequence). The data derive from a study of CD8 T cells in ankylosing spondylitis. A single record per CDR3 protein comes from TCRdb applying MiXCR to the 5' RACE reads. The table includes some 240,000 distinct CDR3 sequences, 8.6% detected once. The sample comprised blood, either unsorted or a sorted T cell fraction (not recorded which). The sequence came from a male donor with ankylosing spondylitis or in good health (not recorded which). The rearrangement links TRBV27 to TRBJ2-1; TRBD1 agrees at 9 bases. The CDR3 sequence: CASSPGTGWDNEQFF. CDR3 nucleotides: TGTGCCAGCAGTCCTGGGACAGGGTGGGACAATGAGCAGTTCTTC.